The 26 T cell receptor beta chains below all came from one sample that was sequenced in a study of T cell repertoires in cytomegalovirus infection (dated by TCRdb to 2018 to 2020). The treatment or condition label, read with the paper, signifies: in vitro stimulation with specific CMV peptide epitopes to enrich CMV-specific T cells. No antigens are known for them. Sequencing instrument: Illumina HiSeq 1500. TCRdb reprocessed the public reads (quality trimming at Q25 with fastp, clone calling with MiXCR) and kept in-frame beta chains. Duplicate CDR3 protein sequences are folded into a single record with the most common DNA and genes. This sample comprises approximately 500,000 distinct CDR3 sequences, about 33% of them detected only once. Under 20% of the sample rests with the top ten. Sequenced material: cultured PBMCs, taken from culture after CMV antigen stimulation. The receptors were gathered from a human donor in good health (CMV status not recorded). Some clones in this sample may be carry-over from other donors' samples.

This clonotype was seen a handful of times. V usage is TRBV15 and J usage is TRBJ2-3; the match to TRBD2 covers 10 bases. Germline V gives CDR1 LNHNV, CDR2 YYDKDF (reference sequence). This CDR3 is built from 16 residues. V lost 1 base to trimming and J lost 4 bases; unmatched junction nucleotides: 5. The CDR3 reads CATSRASGRGSDTQYF. The CDR3 nucleotides read TGTGCCACCAGCAGAGCCAGCGGGAGGGGCTCAGATACGCAGTATTTT.

This clonotype showed up many times. The rearrangement links TRBV7-2 to TRBJ2-2; 7 bases are shared with TRBD1. The germline CDR1 and CDR2 sequences are SGHTA and FQGNSA. CDR3 size: 15 residues. The J segment lost 7 bases and the V segment lost 5 bases, leaving 10 bases of the junction unmatched. The CDR3 region is CASSPDRVKGGELFF. In DNA form, the CDR3 reads TGTGCCAGCAGCCCAGACAGGGTTAAGGGCGGGGAGCTGTTTTTT.

The genes are TRBV28 and TRBJ1-2, with unresolved D. V lost 7 bases and J 7 bases, leaving 13 bases between the germline ends. Germline CDR1 reads MDHEN; CDR2 reads SYDVKM. The CDR3 has 12 amino acids. Here the CDR3 reads CASNEVEGGYTF. In DNA form, the CDR3 reads TGTGCCAGCAACGAGGTTGAGGGTGGCTACACCTTC.

The gene calls are TRBV12-3 or TRBV12-4 and TRBJ1-4; D not certain. This CDR3 is built from 12 residues. Trimming removed 6 bases at V and 0 bases at J, with 2 bases between. The CDR3 coding sequence is TGTGCCAGCAGCCCAACTAATGAAAAACTGTTTTTT. It codes for CASSPTNEKLFF.

This clonotype was recorded only once. The CDR3 here is CASSLSLQGTDTQYF. Here the CDR3 DNA reads TGTGCCAGCAGTTTATCGTTGCAGGGAACAGATACGCAGTATTTT. The chain recombines TRBV27 with TRBJ2-3; possible D gene TRBD1, 5 bases. V shed 0 bases and J shed 3 bases, with 10 bases lying between them. CDR3 length: 15 residues. Germline V lookup: CDR1 MNHEY, CDR2 SMNVEV (reference sequence).

The chain is built from TRBV7-2 and TRBJ1-1, with D possibly matching TRBD1 (5 bases). The CDR3 loop spans 14 amino acids. The V gene's germline CDR1 is SGHTA and CDR2 FQGNSA. V lost 1 base and J 8 bases, leaving 14 bases between the germline ends. CDR3 in amino acids: CASSLVEGPREAFF. CDR3 coding DNA: TGTGCCAGCAGCTTAGTGGAGGGGCCTAGGGAAGCTTTCTTT.

J is TRBJ1-1 and V is TRBV28, with D uncertain. Trimming stripped 5 bases from V and 8 bases from J, with 18 bases between. Germline CDR1 reads MDHEN; CDR2 reads SYDVKM. This CDR3 has 14 residues. CDR3 region: CASSPPHQFAEAFF. The CDR3 DNA reads TGTGCCAGCAGTCCCCCCCATCAGTTTGCCGAAGCTTTCTTT.

There are a few counts of this clonotype. The V and J genes are TRBV10-3 and TRBJ1-1, with 10 bases lining up with TRBD1. The CDR3 spans 14 residues. Trimming cost V 7 bases and J 3 bases; bases outside gene matches: 5. Germline CDR1 is ENHRY and CDR2 is SYGVKD. The CDR3 protein is CAINRQGADTEAFF. The DNA for the CDR3 is TGTGCCATCAACCGACAGGGGGCGGACACTGAAGCTTTCTTT.

This clonotype was seen at least ten times. The genes are TRBV12-3 or TRBV12-4 and TRBJ2-1; 9 bases are a match to TRBD2. V shed 4 bases, J shed 5 bases, and the junction held 12 bases outside the gene matches. The CDR3 consists of 17 residues. The CDR3, as DNA: TGTGCCAGCAGTTCGGCGGGGAGGGCGGGAGGGAACAATGAGCAGTTCTTC. This codes for CASSSAGRAGGNNEQFF.

The J gene is TRBJ1-6, the V gene TRBV9; tentatively, D is TRBD1 (6 bases). V shed 0 bases and J shed 9 bases, with 13 bases lying between them. CDR3 length: 15 residues. CDR1 SGDLS and CDR2 YYNGEE come from the germline V gene. CDR3 region: CASSVGGGLRSPLHF. CDR3 bases: TGTGCCAGCAGCGTAGGTGGGGGGCTCCGTTCACCCCTCCACTTT.

This clonotype was detected once. The chain links TRBV20-1 to TRBJ2-3, with D unclear. CDR1 DFQATT and CDR2 SNEGSKA come from the germline V gene (reference sequence). CDR3 length equals 14 residues. V was cut by 6 bases and J by 1 base, with 14 bases left in between. CDR3 loop: CSAVTLGGTDTQYF. The CDR3 DNA reads TGCAGTGCGGTGACCCTTGGGGGCACAGATACGCAGTATTTT.

The chain employs TRBV19 and TRBJ1-1; D unclear. The CDR3 extends over 13 amino acids. The V end lost 3 bases, the J end lost 7 bases, and 12 bases lay between the germline ends. From germline, CDR1 is LNHDA and CDR2 SQIVND (reference sequence). In nucleotides, the CDR3 is TGTGCCAGTAGTATGATCGGGAGTTTTGAAGCTTTCTTT. Translated, it gives CASSMIGSFEAFF.

This chain uses TRBV6-1 with TRBJ1-5; D is undetermined. The V gene's germline CDR1 is MNHNS and CDR2 SASEGT. The CDR3 runs to 14 residues. V was trimmed by 5 bases and J by 4 bases, leaving 12 bases between them. CDR3 protein: CASSWKRANQPQHF. The CDR3 coding sequence is TGTGCCAGCAGTTGGAAGCGGGCGAATCAGCCCCAGCATTTT.

This clonotype was seen a single time. This rearrangement joins TRBV27 to TRBJ1-2; TRBD1 might be the D (5 bases). Germline V CDR1 and CDR2: MNHEY, SMNVEV (reference sequence). The CDR3 spans 14 residues. Trimming shortened V by 4 bases and J by 7 bases, and 16 bases separated the two germline ends. This CDR3 is CASSWAGAPGGYTF. Written as DNA, the CDR3 is TGTGCCAGCAGTTGGGCCGGGGCGCCCGGTGGCTACACCTTC.

The sample holds a few counts of this clonotype. The genes are TRBV18 and TRBJ2-5; D not resolved. Germline V gene data show CDR1 as KGHSH and CDR2 as LQKENI. CDR3 length equals 13 residues. V lost 2 bases and J 4 bases, leaving 8 bases between the germline ends. CDR3 coding DNA: TGTGCCAGCTCACCAGGACCCCCAGAGACCCAGTACTTC. This gives the protein CASSPGPPETQYF.

The chain carries TRBV6-5 and TRBJ2-1; D perhaps matches TRBD2 (5 bases). The length of the CDR3 is 15 residues. Trimming stripped 0 bases from V and 3 bases from J, with 9 bases between. Per the germline V gene, CDR1 is MNHEY and CDR2 is SVGAGI. CDR3: CASSYSADFYNEQFF. CDR3 sequence (DNA): TGTGCCAGCAGTTACTCAGCGGATTTCTACAATGAGCAGTTCTTC.

This clonotype was seen ten or more times. The chain joins TRBV7-8 to TRBJ1-3, with D uncertain. The CDR3 runs 15 residues. Germline CDR1 is SGHVS and CDR2 is FQNEAQ. V lost 1 base, J lost 4 bases, and 11 bases lay in between. CDR3 nucleotides: TGTGCCAGCAGCTTAGGCCGCGGGTGGGGAAACACCATATATTTT. Translation gives CASSLGRGWGNTIYF.

In its sample, this clonotype was seen a few times. This chain links TRBV28 with TRBJ1-2, with a weak D call TRBD1 (6 bases). CDR1 MDHEN and CDR2 SYDVKM come from the germline V gene. The ends were cut back, 4 bases at V and 8 bases at J, with 29 bases in the middle. This CDR3 region has 18 residues. DNA for the CDR3: TGTGCCAGCAGTTCCCCACGGGGGGCATCCATACTGAGGGGCGGCTACACCTTC. This translates into CASSSPRGASILRGGYTF.

V usage is TRBV19 and J usage is TRBJ1-5, with TRBD1 matching over 9 bases. Germline V lookup: CDR1 LNHDA, CDR2 SQIVND (reference sequence). The CDR3 sequence is 15 residues long. Trimming removed 3 bases from V and 7 bases from J; junction bases left unmatched: 7. The CDR3 loop reads CASSIHRGLNQPQHF. The CDR3 DNA sequence: TGTGCCAGTAGTATTCACAGGGGGCTCAACCAGCCCCAGCATTTT.

J is TRBJ2-5 and V is TRBV24-1, with TRBD1 matching over 7 bases. The germline gives CDR1 KGHDR, CDR2 SFDVKD. The CDR3 is 14 residues long. The V gene end was trimmed by 2 bases and the J gene end by 4 bases; junction bases not matched to a gene: 3. Written as DNA, the CDR3 is TGTGCCACCAGTGATTCGACAGGGCGAGAGACCCAGTACTTC. Amino acids: CATSDSTGRETQYF.

In this sample, this clonotype turned up many times. The chain links TRBV7-3 to TRBJ2-3, with TRBD2 matching 9 bases. The CDR3 has 17 residues. The ends lost 1 base at V and 6 bases at J; junction bases unmatched: 11. Per the germline V gene, CDR1 is SGHTA and CDR2 is FQGTGA. The CDR3 reads CASSLNVGGGGRDTQYF. CDR3 in DNA: TGTGCCAGCAGCTTAAACGTCGGCGGGGGGGGCCGCGATACGCAGTATTTT.

The rearrangement uses TRBV6-5 and TRBJ1-4; 8 bases align to TRBD1. V shed 0 bases, J shed 6 bases, and the junction held 6 bases outside the gene matches. Germline-derived CDR1 and CDR2 are MNHEY and SVGAGI. The CDR3 sequence is 16 residues long. CDR3 residues: CASSYSPQGAHEKLFF. The DNA of the CDR3 is TGTGCCAGCAGTTACTCCCCCCAGGGGGCTCATGAAAAACTGTTTTTT.

This clonotype appeared once. J is TRBJ2-2 and V is TRBV6-5; 7 positions match TRBD2. This CDR3 region has 16 residues. The V gene end was trimmed by 7 bases and the J gene end by 3 bases; junction bases not matched to a gene: 11. CDR1 and CDR2 (germline): MNHEY, SVGAGI. The CDR3 sequence: CASTQLGAGHTGELFF. DNA of the CDR3: TGTGCCAGCACACAACTAGGAGCGGGGCACACCGGGGAGCTGTTTTTT.

The V gene is TRBV28, the J gene TRBJ2-5; D remains unclear. V lost 6 bases and J 5 bases, leaving 13 bases between the germline ends. The CDR3 contains 13 residues. Per the germline V gene, CDR1 is MDHEN and CDR2 is SYDVKM. Written as DNA, the CDR3 is TGTGCCAGCAGCCCCGTTTGGGTTGAGACCCAGTACTTC. This sequence encodes CASSPVWVETQYF. The full variable domain, completed using reference TRBV28 and TRBJ2-5, is DVKVTQSSRYLVKRTGEKVFLECVQDMDHENMFWYRQDPGLGLRLIYFSYDVKMKEKGDIPEGYSVSREKKERFSLILESASTNQTSMYLCASSPVWVETQYFGPGTRLLVL.

This clonotype was observed many times. The chain combines TRBV7-2 with TRBJ2-2, with 11 bases that match TRBD2. Germline CDR1 reads SGHTA; CDR2 reads FQGNSA. The CDR3 has 16 residues. The junction had 3 bases not matched to a gene; V was cut back by 5 bases and J by 1 base. CDR3 sequence reads: CASSPGLAGNTGELFF. In nucleotides, the CDR3 is TGTGCCAGCAGCCCCGGACTAGCGGGGAACACCGGGGAGCTGTTTTTT. The variable domain in full, completed from reference TRBV7-2 and TRBJ2-2, reads GAGVSQSPSNKVTEKGKDVELRCDPISGHTALYWYRQSLGQGLEFLIYFQGNSAPDKSGLPSDRFSAERTGGSVSTLTIQRTQQEDSAVYLCASSPGLAGNTGELFFGEGSRLTVL.

This clonotype was counted a few times. V usage is TRBV7-9 and J usage is TRBJ1-4; 7 nucleotides agree with TRBD1. Per the germline V gene, CDR1 is SEHNR and CDR2 is FQNEAQ (reference sequence). The CDR3 contains 18 residues. Trimming cost V 5 bases and J 0 bases; bases outside gene matches: 12. CDR3 region: CASSDPTGNTATNEKLFF. The CDR3 DNA reads TGTGCCAGCAGCGACCCGACAGGGAACACTGCAACTAATGAAAAACTGTTTTTT.